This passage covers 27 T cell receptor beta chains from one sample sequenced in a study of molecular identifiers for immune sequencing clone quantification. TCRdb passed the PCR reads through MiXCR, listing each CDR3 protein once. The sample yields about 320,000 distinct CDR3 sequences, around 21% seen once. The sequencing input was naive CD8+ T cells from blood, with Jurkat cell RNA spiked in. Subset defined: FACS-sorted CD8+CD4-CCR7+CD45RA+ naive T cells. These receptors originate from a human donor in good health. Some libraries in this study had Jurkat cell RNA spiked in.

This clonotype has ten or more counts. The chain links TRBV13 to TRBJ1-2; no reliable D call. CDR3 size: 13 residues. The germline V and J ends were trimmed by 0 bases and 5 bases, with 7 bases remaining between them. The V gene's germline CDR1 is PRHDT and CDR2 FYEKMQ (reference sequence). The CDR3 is CASSLGGVYGYTF. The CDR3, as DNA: TGTGCCAGCAGCTTAGGCGGGGTTTATGGCTACACCTTC.

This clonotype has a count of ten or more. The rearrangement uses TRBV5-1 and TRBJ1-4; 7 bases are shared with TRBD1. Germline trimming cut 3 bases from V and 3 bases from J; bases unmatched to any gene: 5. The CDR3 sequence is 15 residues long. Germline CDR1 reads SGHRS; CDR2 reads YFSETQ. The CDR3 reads CASSSGTVSNEKLFF. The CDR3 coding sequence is TGCGCCAGCAGCTCCGGGACAGTATCTAATGAAAAACTGTTTTTT.

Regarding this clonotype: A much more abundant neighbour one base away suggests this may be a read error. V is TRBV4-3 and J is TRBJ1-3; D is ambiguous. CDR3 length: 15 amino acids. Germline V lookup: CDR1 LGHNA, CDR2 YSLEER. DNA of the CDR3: TGCGCCAGCGGCCAAGATAGAACCTCTGGAAACACCATATATTTT. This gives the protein CASGQDRTSGNTIYF.

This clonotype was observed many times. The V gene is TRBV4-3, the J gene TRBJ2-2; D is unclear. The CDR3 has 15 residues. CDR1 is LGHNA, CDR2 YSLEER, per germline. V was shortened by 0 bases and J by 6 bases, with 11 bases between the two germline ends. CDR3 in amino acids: CASSQDIMTAGELFF. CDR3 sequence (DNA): TGCGCCAGCAGCCAAGACATAATGACCGCCGGGGAGCTGTTTTTT.

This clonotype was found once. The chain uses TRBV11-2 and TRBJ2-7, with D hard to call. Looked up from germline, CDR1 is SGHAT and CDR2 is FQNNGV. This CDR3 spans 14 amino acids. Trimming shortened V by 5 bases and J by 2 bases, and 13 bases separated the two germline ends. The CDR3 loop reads CASSRTDRAYEQYF. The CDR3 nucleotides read TGTGCCAGCAGCCGAACGGACCGGGCCTACGAGCAGTACTTC.

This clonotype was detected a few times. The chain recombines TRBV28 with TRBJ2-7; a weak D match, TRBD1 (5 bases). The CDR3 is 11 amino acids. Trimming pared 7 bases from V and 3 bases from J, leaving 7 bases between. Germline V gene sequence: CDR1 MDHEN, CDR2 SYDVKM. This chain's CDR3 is CASNDSYEQYF. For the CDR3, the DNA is TGTGCCAGCAATGACAGCTACGAGCAGTACTTC. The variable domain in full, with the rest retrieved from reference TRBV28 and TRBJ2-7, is DVKVTQSSRYLVKRTGEKVFLECVQDMDHENMFWYRQDPGLGLRLIYFSYDVKMKEKGDIPEGYSVSREKKERFSLILESASTNQTSMYLCASNDSYEQYFGPGTRLTVT.

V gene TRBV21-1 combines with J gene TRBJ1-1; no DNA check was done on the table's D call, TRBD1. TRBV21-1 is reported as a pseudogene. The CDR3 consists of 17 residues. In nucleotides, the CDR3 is TGTGCCAGCAGCAAAGGGGACAGTAGGATCATGAACACTGAAGCTTTCTTT. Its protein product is CASSKGDSRIMNTEAFF.

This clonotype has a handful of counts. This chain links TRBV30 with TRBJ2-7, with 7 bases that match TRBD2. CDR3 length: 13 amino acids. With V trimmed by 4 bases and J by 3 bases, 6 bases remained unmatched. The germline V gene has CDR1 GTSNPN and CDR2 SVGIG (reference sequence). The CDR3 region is CAWTGREGYEQYF. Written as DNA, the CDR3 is TGTGCCTGGACCGGTAGGGAGGGCTACGAGCAGTACTTC.

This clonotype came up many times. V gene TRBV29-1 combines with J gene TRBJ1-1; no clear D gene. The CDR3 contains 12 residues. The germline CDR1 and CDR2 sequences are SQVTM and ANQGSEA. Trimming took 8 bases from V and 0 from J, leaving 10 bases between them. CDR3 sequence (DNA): TGCAGCATTCTTCAACTGAACACTGAAGCTTTCTTT. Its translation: CSILQLNTEAFF. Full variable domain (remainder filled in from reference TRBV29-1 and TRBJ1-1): SAVISQKPSRDICQRGTSLTIQCQVDSQVTMMFWYRQQPGQSLTLIATANQGSEATYESGFVIDKFPISRPNLTFSTLTVSNMSPEDSSIYLCSILQLNTEAFFGQGTRLTVV.

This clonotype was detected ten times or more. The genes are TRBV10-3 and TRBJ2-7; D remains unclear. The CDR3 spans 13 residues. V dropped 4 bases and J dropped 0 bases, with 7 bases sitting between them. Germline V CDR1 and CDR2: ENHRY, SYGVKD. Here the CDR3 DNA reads TGTGCCATCAGTGGTTCTATCTCCTACGAGCAGTACTTC. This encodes CAISGSISYEQYF.

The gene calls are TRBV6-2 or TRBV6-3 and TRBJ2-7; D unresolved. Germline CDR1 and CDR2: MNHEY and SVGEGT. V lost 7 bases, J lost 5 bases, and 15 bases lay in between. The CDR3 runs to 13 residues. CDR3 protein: CASNRKGFDEQYF. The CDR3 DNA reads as TGTGCCAGCAACCGAAAGGGTTTCGACGAGCAGTACTTC.

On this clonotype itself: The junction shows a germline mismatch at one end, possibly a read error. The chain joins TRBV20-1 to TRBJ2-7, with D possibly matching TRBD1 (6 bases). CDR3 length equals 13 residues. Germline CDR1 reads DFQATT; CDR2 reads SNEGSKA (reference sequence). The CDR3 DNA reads TGCAGTGCCCTACGGGACAACTCCTACGAGCAGCACTTC. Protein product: CSALRDNSYEQHF.

The CDR3 DNA sequence: TGTGCCAGCAGTCCTACCACCGGGACTCCTGCCAAGGGGGAGCTGTTTTTT. Translating gives CASSPTTGTPAKGELFF. This chain uses TRBV7-6 with TRBJ2-2, with D perhaps TRBD2 (6 bases). Germline CDR1 SGHVS, CDR2 FNYEAQ. This CDR3 has 17 residues. V dropped 6 bases and J dropped 8 bases, with 25 bases sitting between them.

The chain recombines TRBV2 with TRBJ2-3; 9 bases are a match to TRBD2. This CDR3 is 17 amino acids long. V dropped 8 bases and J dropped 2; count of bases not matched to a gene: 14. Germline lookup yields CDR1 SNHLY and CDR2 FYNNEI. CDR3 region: CASAETGTSRYTDTQYF. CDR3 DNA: TGTGCCAGCGCCGAGACCGGGACTAGCCGATACACAGATACGCAGTATTTT.

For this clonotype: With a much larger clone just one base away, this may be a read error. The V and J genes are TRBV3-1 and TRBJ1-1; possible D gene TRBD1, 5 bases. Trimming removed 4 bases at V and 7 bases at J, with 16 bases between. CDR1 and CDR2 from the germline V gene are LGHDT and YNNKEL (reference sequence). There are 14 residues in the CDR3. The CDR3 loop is CASSPGGGDHEAFF. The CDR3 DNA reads TGTGCCAGCAGCCCCGGGGGGGGTGATCATGAAGCTTTCTTT.

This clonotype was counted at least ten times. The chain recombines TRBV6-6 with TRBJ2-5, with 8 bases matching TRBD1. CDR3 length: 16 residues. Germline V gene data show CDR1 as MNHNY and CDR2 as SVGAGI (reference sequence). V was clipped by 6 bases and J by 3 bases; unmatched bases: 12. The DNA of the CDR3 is TGTGCCAGCAGCTTACTCCCCGGGACAGGAAAAGAGACCCAGTACTTC. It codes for CASSLLPGTGKETQYF.

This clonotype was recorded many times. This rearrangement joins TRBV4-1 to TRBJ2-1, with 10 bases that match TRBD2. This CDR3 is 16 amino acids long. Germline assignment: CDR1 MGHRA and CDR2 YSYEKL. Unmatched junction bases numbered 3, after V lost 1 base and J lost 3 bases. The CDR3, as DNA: TGCGCCAGCAGCCAAGGTAGCGGGGGGTTCTACAATGAGCAGTTCTTC. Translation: CASSQGSGGFYNEQFF.

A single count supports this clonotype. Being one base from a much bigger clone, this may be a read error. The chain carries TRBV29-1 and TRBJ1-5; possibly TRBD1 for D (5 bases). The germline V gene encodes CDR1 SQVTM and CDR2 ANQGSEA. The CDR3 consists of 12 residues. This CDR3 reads CGVQTQGQPQHF. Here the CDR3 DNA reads TGCGGCGTCCAAACGCAGGGCCAGCCCCAGCATTTT. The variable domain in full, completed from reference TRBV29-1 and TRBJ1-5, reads SAVISQKPSRDICQRGTSLTIQCQVDSQVTMMFWYRQQPGQSLTLIATANQGSEATYESGFVIDKFPISRPNLTFSTLTVSNMSPEDSSIYLCGVQTQGQPQHFGDGTRLSIL.

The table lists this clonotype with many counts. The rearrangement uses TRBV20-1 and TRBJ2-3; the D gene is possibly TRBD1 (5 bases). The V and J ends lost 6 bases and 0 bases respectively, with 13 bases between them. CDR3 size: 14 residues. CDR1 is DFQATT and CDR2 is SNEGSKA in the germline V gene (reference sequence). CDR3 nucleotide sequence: TGCAGTGCCCTGGACAAACCTAGCACAGATACGCAGTATTTT. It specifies CSALDKPSTDTQYF.

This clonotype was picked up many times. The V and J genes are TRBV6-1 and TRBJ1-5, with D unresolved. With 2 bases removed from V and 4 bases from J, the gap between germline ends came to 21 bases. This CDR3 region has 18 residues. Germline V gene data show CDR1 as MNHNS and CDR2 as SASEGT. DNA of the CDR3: TGTGCCAGCAGTGAATCTTCTAGAAACCAGGTTCTGAATCAGCCCCAGCATTTT. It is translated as CASSESSRNQVLNQPQHF.

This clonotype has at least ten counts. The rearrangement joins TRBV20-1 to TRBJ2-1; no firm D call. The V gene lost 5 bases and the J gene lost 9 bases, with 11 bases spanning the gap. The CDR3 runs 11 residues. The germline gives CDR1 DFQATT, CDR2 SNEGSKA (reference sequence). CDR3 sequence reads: CSASSSGEQFF. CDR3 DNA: TGCAGTGCTTCTTCATCGGGTGAGCAGTTCTTC.

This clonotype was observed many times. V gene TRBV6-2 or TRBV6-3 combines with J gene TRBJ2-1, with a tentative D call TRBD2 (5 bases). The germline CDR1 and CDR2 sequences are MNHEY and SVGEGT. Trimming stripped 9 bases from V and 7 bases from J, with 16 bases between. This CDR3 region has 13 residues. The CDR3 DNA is TGTGCCAGTACTCCGGGCGGGTGGAATGAGCAGTTCTTC. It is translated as CASTPGGWNEQFF.

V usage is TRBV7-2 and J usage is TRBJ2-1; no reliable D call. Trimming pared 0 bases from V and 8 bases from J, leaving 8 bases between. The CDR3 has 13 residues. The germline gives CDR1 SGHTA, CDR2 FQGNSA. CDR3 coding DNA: TGTGCCAGCAGCTTAGCCCGGTGGGATGAGCAGTTCTTC. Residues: CASSLARWDEQFF. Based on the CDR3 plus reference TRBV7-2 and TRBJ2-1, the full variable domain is GAGVSQSPSNKVTEKGKDVELRCDPISGHTALYWYRQSLGQGLEFLIYFQGNSAPDKSGLPSDRFSAERTGGSVSTLTIQRTQQEDSAVYLCASSLARWDEQFFGPGTRLTVL.

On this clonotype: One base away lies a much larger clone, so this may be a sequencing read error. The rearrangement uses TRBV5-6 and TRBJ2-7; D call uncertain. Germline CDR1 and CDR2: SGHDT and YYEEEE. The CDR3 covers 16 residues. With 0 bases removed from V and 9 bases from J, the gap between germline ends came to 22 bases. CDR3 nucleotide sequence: TGTGCCAGCAGCTTGGCTTCGGGCTACTTGGGAAGCGTGCAGTACTTC. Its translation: CASSLASGYLGSVQYF.

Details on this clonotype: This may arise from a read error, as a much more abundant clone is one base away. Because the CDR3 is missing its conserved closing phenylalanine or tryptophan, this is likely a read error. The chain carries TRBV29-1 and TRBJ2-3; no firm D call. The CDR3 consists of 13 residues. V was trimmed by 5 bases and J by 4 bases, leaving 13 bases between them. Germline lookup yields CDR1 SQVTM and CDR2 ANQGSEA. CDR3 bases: TGCAGCGTTATAAGCGTCAACGCAGATACGCAGTATCTT. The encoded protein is CSVISVNADTQYL.

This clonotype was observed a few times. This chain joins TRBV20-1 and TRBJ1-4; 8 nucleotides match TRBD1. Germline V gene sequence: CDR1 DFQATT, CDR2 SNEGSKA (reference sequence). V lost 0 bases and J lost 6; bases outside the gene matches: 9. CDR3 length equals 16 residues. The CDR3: CSARDREDRGDEKLFF. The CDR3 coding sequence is TGCAGTGCTAGAGATAGGGAAGACAGGGGAGATGAAAAACTGTTTTTT.

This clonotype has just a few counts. The CDR3 DNA follows: TGTGCCACCAGCAGGGCCCAGACAGGGGTCACCGGGGAGCTGTTTTTT. This encodes CATSRAQTGVTGELFF. The rearrangement uses TRBV15 and TRBJ2-2; the match to TRBD1 covers 8 bases. V shed 3 bases, J shed 4 bases, and the junction held 7 bases outside the gene matches. CDR1 and CDR2 (germline): LNHNV, YYDKDF (reference sequence). The CDR3 consists of 16 residues.